This T cell receptor (beta chain) emerged from a study of T cells in Graves' hyperthyroidism and ophthalmopathy. Findings of the study overall: Expanded thyroid clonotypes (above 0.001) were mostly also found in blood.

Amplification of TCR beta CDR3 regions was performed using RNA transcripts as template. The HTBI primer set served for first-round RT-PCR of the TCR CDR3. A single record per CDR3 protein comes from TCRdb applying MiXCR to the multiplex PCR reads. The table includes around 340,000 distinct CDR3 sequences, around 14% detected once. In regard to this clonotype: Antigen: not known. A much more abundant neighbour one base away suggests this may be a read error.

The CDR3 extends over 15 amino acids. The V and J genes are TRBV12-3 or TRBV12-4 and TRBJ2-1, with 12 bases fitting TRBD2. The specimen sequenced was blood. This clonotype originated in a woman aged 25 to 45 with Graves' hyperthyroidism. The CDR3 is CASTRGGLAGNERFF. The CDR3 DNA reads as TGTGCCAGCACCCGAGGGGGACTAGCGGGCAATGAGCGGTTCTTC.